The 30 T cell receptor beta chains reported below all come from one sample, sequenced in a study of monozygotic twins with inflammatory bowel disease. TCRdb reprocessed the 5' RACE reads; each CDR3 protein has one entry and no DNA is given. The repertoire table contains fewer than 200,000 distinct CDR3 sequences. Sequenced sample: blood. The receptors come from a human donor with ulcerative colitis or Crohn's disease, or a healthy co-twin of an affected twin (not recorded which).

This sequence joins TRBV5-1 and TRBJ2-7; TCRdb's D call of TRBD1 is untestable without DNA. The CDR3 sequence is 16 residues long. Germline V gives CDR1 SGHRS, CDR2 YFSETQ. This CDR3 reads CASRSDPGSPSYEQYF.

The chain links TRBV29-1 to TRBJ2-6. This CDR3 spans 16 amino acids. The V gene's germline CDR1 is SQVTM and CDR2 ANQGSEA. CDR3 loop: CSVFGTPDSGANVLTF.

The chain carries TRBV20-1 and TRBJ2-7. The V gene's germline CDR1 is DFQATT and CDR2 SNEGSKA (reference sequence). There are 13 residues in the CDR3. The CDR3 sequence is CSATKGSAYEQYF.

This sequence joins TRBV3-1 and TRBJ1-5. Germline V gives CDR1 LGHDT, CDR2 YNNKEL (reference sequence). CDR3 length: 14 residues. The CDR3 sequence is CASSQDLITQPQHF.

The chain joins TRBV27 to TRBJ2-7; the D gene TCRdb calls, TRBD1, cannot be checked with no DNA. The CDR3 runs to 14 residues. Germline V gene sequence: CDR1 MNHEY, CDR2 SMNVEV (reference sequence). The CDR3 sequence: CASSLGQGLYEQYF.

The CDR3 protein is CASSGTTNTGELFF. The chain uses TRBV11-2 and TRBJ2-2; TCRdb outputs TRBD1, but without DNA this stays unchecked. Germline lookup yields CDR1 SGHAT and CDR2 FQNNGV. This CDR3 comprises 14 residues.

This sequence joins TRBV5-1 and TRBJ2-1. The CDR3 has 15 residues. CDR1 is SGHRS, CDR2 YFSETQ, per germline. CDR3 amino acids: CASSLEEPVYNEQFF. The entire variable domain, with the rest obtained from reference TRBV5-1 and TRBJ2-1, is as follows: KAGVTQTPRYLIKTRGQQVTLSCSPISGHRSVSWYQQTPGQGLQFLFEYFSETQRNKGNFPGRFSGRQFSNSRSEMNVSTLELGDSALYLCASSLEEPVYNEQFFGPGTRLTVL.

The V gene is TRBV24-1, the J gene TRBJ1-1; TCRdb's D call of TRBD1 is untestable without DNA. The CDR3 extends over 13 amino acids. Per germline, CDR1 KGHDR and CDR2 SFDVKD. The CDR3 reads CATSEAGFTEAFF.

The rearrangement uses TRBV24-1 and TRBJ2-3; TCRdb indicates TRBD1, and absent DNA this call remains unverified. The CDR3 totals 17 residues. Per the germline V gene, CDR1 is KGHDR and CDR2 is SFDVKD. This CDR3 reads CATSDFFGQDSTDTQYF.

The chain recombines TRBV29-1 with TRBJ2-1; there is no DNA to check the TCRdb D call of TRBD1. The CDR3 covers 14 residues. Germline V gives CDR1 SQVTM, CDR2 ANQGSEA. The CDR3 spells CSVGQGNVYNEQFF.

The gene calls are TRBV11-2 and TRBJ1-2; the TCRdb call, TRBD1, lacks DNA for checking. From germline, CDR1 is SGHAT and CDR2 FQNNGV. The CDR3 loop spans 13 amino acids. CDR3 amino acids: CASSTGAPGGYTF.

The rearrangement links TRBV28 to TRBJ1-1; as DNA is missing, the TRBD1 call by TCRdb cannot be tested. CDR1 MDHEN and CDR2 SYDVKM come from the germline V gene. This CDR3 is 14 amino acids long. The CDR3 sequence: CASGRQDSATEAFF.

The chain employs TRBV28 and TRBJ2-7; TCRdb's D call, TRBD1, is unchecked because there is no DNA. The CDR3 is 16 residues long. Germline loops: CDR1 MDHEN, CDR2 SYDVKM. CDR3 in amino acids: CASSFPGTGGSYEQYF.

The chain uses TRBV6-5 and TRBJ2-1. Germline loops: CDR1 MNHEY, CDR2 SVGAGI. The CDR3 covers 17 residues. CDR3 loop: CASSSLGSGRSYNEQFF.

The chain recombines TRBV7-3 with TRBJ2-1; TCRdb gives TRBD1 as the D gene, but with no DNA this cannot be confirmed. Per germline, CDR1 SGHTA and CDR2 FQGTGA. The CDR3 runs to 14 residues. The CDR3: CASSLAGGGNEQFF.

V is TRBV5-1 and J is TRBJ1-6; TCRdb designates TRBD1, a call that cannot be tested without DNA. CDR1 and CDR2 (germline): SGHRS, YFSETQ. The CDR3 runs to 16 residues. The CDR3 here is CASSLGPGGRNSPLHF.

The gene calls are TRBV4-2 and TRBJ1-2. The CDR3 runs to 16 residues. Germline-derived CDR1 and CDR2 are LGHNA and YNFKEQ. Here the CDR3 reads CASSQEGVEAGYGYTF.

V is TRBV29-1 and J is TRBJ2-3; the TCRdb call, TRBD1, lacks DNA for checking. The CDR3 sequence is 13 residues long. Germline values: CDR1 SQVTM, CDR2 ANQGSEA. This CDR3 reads CSVGRGWTDTQYF.

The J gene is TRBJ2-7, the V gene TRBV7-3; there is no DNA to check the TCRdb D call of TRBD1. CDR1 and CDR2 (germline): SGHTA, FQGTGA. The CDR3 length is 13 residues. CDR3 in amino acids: CASSLIPGHEQYF.

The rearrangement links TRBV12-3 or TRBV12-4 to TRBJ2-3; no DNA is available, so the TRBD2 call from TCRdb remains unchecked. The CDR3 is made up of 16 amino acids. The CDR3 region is CASSLLGAGWADTQYF.

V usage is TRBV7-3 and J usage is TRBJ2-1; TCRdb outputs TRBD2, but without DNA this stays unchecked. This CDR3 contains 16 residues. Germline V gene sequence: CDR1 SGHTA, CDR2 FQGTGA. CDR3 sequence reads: CASSLTREVAYNEQFF.

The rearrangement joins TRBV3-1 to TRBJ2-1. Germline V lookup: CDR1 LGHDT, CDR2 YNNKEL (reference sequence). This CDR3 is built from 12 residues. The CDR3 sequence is CASSQGSLGAFF.

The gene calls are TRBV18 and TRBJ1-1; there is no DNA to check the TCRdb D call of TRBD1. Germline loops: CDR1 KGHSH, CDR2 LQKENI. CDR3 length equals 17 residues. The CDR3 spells CASSPPSGGKGSTEAFF.

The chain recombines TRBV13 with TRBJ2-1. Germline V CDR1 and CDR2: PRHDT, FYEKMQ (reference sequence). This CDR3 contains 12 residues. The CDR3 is CASSSLADEQFF. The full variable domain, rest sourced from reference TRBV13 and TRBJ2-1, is AAGVIQSPRHLIKEKRETATLKCYPIPRHDTVYWYQQGPGQDPQFLISFYEKMQSDKGSIPDRFSAQQFSDYHSELNMSSLELGDSALYFCASSSLADEQFFGPGTRLTVL.

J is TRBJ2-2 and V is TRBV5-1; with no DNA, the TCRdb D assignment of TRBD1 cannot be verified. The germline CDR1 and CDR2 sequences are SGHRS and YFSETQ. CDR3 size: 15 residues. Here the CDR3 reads CASSLDRQGTGELFF.

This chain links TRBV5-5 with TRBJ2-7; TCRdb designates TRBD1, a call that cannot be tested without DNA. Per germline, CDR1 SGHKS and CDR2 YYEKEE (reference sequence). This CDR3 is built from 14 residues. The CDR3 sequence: CASSLYGGAYEQYF.

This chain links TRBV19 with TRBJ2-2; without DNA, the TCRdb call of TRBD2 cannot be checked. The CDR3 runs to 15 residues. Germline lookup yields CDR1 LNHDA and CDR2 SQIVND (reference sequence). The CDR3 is CASSIPGLVTGELFF.

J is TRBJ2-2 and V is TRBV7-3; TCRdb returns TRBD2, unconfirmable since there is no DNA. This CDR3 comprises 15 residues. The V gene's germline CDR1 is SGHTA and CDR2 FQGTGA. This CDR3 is CASSLLAGATGELFF.

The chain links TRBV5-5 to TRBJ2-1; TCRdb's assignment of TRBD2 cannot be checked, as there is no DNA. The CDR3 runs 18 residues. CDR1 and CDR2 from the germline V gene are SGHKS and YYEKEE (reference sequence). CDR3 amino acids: CASSLAHTSGSGGNEQFF.

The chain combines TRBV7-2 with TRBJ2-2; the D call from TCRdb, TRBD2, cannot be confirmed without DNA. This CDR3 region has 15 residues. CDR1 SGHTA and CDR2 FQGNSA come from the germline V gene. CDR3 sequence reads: CASSPNGGSGFELFF.